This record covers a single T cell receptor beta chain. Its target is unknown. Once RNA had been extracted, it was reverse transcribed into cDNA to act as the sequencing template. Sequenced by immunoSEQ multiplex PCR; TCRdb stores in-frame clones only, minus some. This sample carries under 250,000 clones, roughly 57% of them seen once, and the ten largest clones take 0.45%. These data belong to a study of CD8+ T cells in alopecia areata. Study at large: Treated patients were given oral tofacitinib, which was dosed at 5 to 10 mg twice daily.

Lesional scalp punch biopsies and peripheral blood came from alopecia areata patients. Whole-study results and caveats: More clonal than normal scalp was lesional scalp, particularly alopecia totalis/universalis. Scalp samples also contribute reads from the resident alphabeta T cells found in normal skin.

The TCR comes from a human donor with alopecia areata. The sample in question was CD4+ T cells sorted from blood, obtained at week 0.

The CDR3 here is CASSVRNTGELFF. The CDR3, as DNA: TGTGCCAGCAGCGTTCGTAACACCGGGGAGCTGTTTTTT. This chain links TRBV9 with TRBJ2-2; D is unresolved. The V end lost 2 bases, the J end lost 2 bases, and 4 bases lay between the germline ends. Germline CDR1 SGDLS, CDR2 YYNGEE. The CDR3 totals 13 residues.